One and the same sample provided the 32 T cell receptor beta chains below, sequenced in a study of CD8 T cells in Susac syndrome. Random hexamers were used to reverse transcribe the RNA input (0.5 to 1 ug). TCRdb reprocessed the immunoSEQ multiplex PCR reads via MiXCR and lists one record per CDR3 protein. This table holds roughly 180,000 distinct CDR3 sequences, 85% to 95% found once. Sequencing was carried out using CD4+ T cells from PBMCs. The source of these receptors is a human donor in good health.

The J gene is TRBJ1-1, the V gene TRBV7-2; D is unresolved. Trimming took 5 bases from V and 1 from J, leaving 14 bases between them. The CDR3 totals 15 residues. From germline, CDR1 is SGHTA and CDR2 FQGNSA. The CDR3 coding sequence is TGTGCCAGCAGCCTCAACAGCGGCCCGAACACTGAAGCTTTCTTT. Translation gives CASSLNSGPNTEAFF.

This clonotype has a single count. This chain uses TRBV20-1 with TRBJ2-1, with TRBD2 matching 7 bases. After removal of 3 bases from V and 2 bases from J, the junction contained 4 bases not matched to a gene. The CDR3 consists of 14 residues. Germline CDR1 DFQATT, CDR2 SNEGSKA (reference sequence). CDR3 sequence reads: CSASTSVPYNEQFF. CDR3 sequence (DNA): TGCAGTGCTAGCACTAGCGTTCCCTACAATGAGCAGTTCTTC.

The chain combines TRBV20-1 with TRBJ2-1; D perhaps matches TRBD2 (6 bases). V was trimmed by 4 bases and J by 2 bases, leaving 12 bases between them. Germline assignment: CDR1 DFQATT and CDR2 SNEGSKA (reference sequence). The CDR3 length is 14 residues. CDR3: CSAMGGIAYNEQFF. CDR3 nucleotide sequence: TGCAGTGCTATGGGCGGGATCGCCTACAATGAGCAGTTCTTC.

CDR3 in amino acids: CSARSSSTDTQYF. The CDR3 bases are TGCAGTGCTAGGTCTAGTAGCACAGATACGCAGTATTTT. The rearrangement uses TRBV20-1 and TRBJ2-3; D gene unclear. With 3 bases removed from V and 0 bases from J, the gap between germline ends came to 7 bases. The V gene's germline CDR1 is DFQATT and CDR2 SNEGSKA (reference sequence). The length of the CDR3 is 13 residues.

The V and J genes are TRBV20-1 and TRBJ2-1, with 7 positions matching TRBD2. CDR1 and CDR2 from the germline V gene are DFQATT and SNEGSKA (reference sequence). The CDR3 contains 16 residues. With 0 bases clipped from V and 5 bases from J, the junction kept 10 bases outside the gene matches. The CDR3 DNA is TGCAGTGCTAGAGATTGGAGCGGGAATTACCACAATGAGCAGTTCTTC. Residues: CSARDWSGNYHNEQFF.

V usage is TRBV3-1 and J usage is TRBJ1-5; 7 bases agree with TRBD1. In germline, CDR1 is LGHDT, CDR2 YNNKEL (reference sequence). The CDR3 runs to 17 residues. The V gene end was trimmed by 1 base and the J gene end by 4 bases; junction bases not matched to a gene: 10. Here the CDR3 reads CASSQGGDSVANQPQHF. The DNA of the CDR3 is TGTGCCAGCAGCCAAGGTGGGGACAGTGTAGCAAATCAGCCCCAGCATTTT. The whole variable domain, filled in from reference TRBV3-1 and TRBJ1-5, reads DTAVSQTPKYLVTQMGNDKSIKCEQNLGHDTMYWYKQDSKKFLKIMFSYNNKELIINETVPNRFSPKSPDKAHLNLHINSLELGDSAVYFCASSQGGDSVANQPQHFGDGTRLSIL.

V is TRBV29-1 and J is TRBJ1-5; D remains ambiguous. The CDR3 is 14 amino acids. The germline gives CDR1 SQVTM, CDR2 ANQGSEA. Trimming removed 4 bases from V and 1 base from J, with 11 bases in between. In DNA, the CDR3 is TGCAGCGTTGTGTGGGCGCAGAGCAATCAGCCCCAGCATTTT. It codes for CSVVWAQSNQPQHF.

The V call is TRBV29-1, the J call TRBJ1-1; perhaps TRBD1 as D (5 bases). The V end lost 1 base, the J end lost 2 bases, and 8 bases lay between the germline ends. The CDR3 length is 13 residues. Per germline, CDR1 SQVTM and CDR2 ANQGSEA. CDR3 loop: CSVEADRNTEAFF. The CDR3 region has the DNA TGCAGCGTTGAAGCTGACAGAAACACTGAAGCTTTCTTT. Drawing the rest from reference TRBV29-1 and TRBJ1-1, the complete variable domain is SAVISQKPSRDICQRGTSLTIQCQVDSQVTMMFWYRQQPGQSLTLIATANQGSEATYESGFVIDKFPISRPNLTFSTLTVSNMSPEDSSIYLCSVEADRNTEAFFGQGTRLTVV.

A single count supports this clonotype. The chain joins TRBV5-1 to TRBJ2-1; 9 bases align to TRBD1. This CDR3 has 17 amino acids. Germline CDR1 SGHRS, CDR2 YFSETQ. J was trimmed by 3 bases and V by 0 bases; bases with no gene match: 7. CDR3 sequence (DNA): TGCGCCAGCAGCTTGGCCTCCGGGACAGGGATCTACAATGAGCAGTTCTTC. This gives the protein CASSLASGTGIYNEQFF.

The V gene is TRBV29-1, the J gene TRBJ2-7, with 11 positions matching TRBD2. With 7 bases clipped from V and 6 bases from J, the junction kept 8 bases outside the gene matches. Germline V gene lookup returns CDR1 SQVTM and CDR2 ANQGSEA. The CDR3 is 13 residues long. As DNA, the CDR3 is TGCAGCGCCACCCTAGCGGGAGGACCCGAGCAGTACTTC. Translating gives CSATLAGGPEQYF.

This chain connects TRBV7-8 to TRBJ2-1, with TRBD2 matching over 11 bases. Germline V lookup: CDR1 SGHVS, CDR2 FQNEAQ. The CDR3 contains 17 residues. Trimming removed 1 base from V and 4 bases from J; junction bases left unmatched: 6. CDR3 region: CASSLVSGRAGYNEQFF. The CDR3 coding sequence is TGTGCCAGCAGCTTAGTTAGCGGGAGGGCCGGGTACAATGAGCAGTTCTTC.

The gene calls are TRBV14 and TRBJ2-4; no reliable D call. Trimming removed 4 bases at V and 9 bases at J, with 13 bases between. CDR1 and CDR2 from the germline V gene are SGHDN and FVKESK. The length of the CDR3 is 13 residues. CDR3 amino acids: CASSLQVLGIQYF. CDR3 coding DNA: TGTGCCAGCAGCCTTCAGGTTTTGGGCATTCAGTACTTC.

This clonotype is a singleton in its sample. CDR3 region: CAWSVPGVPLNEQFF. As DNA, the CDR3 is TGTGCCTGGAGTGTACCCGGGGTACCCCTCAATGAGCAGTTCTTC. V gene TRBV30 combines with J gene TRBJ2-1, with D perhaps matching TRBD2 (5 bases). CDR3 length: 15 amino acids. The germline V and J ends were trimmed by 0 bases and 6 bases, with 15 bases remaining between them. The germline CDR1 and CDR2 sequences are GTSNPN and SVGIG (reference sequence). The whole variable domain, remainder taken from reference TRBV30 and TRBJ2-1, is SQTIHQWPATLVQPVGSPLSLECTVEGTSNPNLYWYRQAAGRGLQLLFYSVGIGQISSEVPQNLSASRPQDRQFILSSKKLLLSDSGFYLCAWSVPGVPLNEQFFGPGTRLTVL.

This clonotype appeared a single time. The chain couples TRBV5-1 to TRBJ1-1; TRBD1 matches 7 bases. Trimming removed 7 bases from V and 5 bases from J; junction bases left unmatched: 11. CDR3 length: 14 amino acids. Germline assignment: CDR1 SGHRS and CDR2 YFSETQ. The CDR3 spells CASSGGGGMTEAFF. CDR3 nucleotides: TGCGCCAGCTCCGGCGGAGGGGGCATGACTGAAGCTTTCTTT.

The chain combines TRBV24-1 with TRBJ2-1; D remains unclear. CDR3 length equals 13 residues. V dropped 5 bases and J dropped 4 bases, with 8 bases sitting between them. CDR1 is KGHDR and CDR2 is SFDVKD in the germline V gene. For the CDR3, the DNA is TGTGCCACCAGTGGTTCCCATTACAATGAGCAGTTCTTC. Translating gives CATSGSHYNEQFF.

The genes are TRBV29-1 and TRBJ2-7, with D perhaps being TRBD1 or TRBD2 (5 bases each). The CDR3 spans 13 residues. Germline CDR1 reads SQVTM; CDR2 reads ANQGSEA. V was cut by 6 bases and J by 5 bases, with 17 bases left in between. The CDR3, as DNA: TGCAGCGTGCCAGGGACCGCCGGGCACGAGCAGTACTTC. Its protein is CSVPGTAGHEQYF.

This chain links TRBV6-1 with TRBJ2-3; 12 nucleotides line up with TRBD2. V shed 4 bases, J shed 10 bases, and the junction held 15 bases outside the gene matches. The germline V gene has CDR1 MNHNS and CDR2 SASEGT. The CDR3 covers 17 residues. The CDR3 reads CASSGRLAGDMGLAQYF. In DNA, the CDR3 is TGTGCCAGCAGTGGACGACTAGCGGGAGATATGGGGCTAGCGCAGTATTTT.

V and J are TRBV30 and TRBJ2-3, with a possible D match to TRBD2 (5 bases). From germline, CDR1 is GTSNPN and CDR2 SVGIG (reference sequence). The CDR3 has 12 amino acids. Between the trimmed V and J ends, which lost 3 bases and 6 bases, there was a span of 10 bases. CDR3: CAWRPDSDTQYF. The CDR3 nucleotides are TGTGCCTGGAGACCGGACTCGGATACGCAGTATTTT.

V usage is TRBV12-3 or TRBV12-4 and J usage is TRBJ2-5, with TRBD1 matching 10 bases. CDR3 length: 15 amino acids. V shed 3 bases, J shed 5 bases, and the junction held 6 bases outside the gene matches. The DNA for the CDR3 is TGTGCCAGCAGTTTGGTGACAGGGGGCATCGAGACCCAGTACTTC. Protein product: CASSLVTGGIETQYF.

This clonotype has a single count. V and J are TRBV5-4 and TRBJ1-5, with D possibly matching TRBD1 (5 bases). This CDR3 has 13 amino acids. V lost 4 bases to trimming and J lost 3 bases, with 8 bases between them. Germline CDR1 SGHNT, CDR2 YYREEE (reference sequence). This CDR3 is CASSTGLNQPQHF. CDR3 DNA sequence: TGTGCCAGCAGCACAGGCCTCAATCAGCCCCAGCATTTT.

This chain uses TRBV9 with TRBJ2-1; 14 bases line up with TRBD2. Germline CDR1 and CDR2: SGDLS and YYNGEE. The CDR3 contains 15 residues. The V and J ends lost 5 bases and 9 bases, in that order; junction bases with no gene match: 7. The CDR3, as DNA: TGTGCCAGCAGACCGGGACTAGCGGGAGAGGGTGAGCAGTTCTTC. Translating it yields CASRPGLAGEGEQFF.

The chain combines TRBV6-1 with TRBJ1-2; 8 nucleotides agree with TRBD1. Germline CDR1 and CDR2: MNHNS and SASEGT. CDR3 length: 17 residues. The ends lost 2 bases at V and 1 base at J; junction bases unmatched: 9. In DNA form, the CDR3 reads TGTGCCAGCAGTGAACGCGGTGGGACAGGAAGTAACTATGGCTACACCTTC. Its translation is CASSERGGTGSNYGYTF.

This clonotype was picked up one time. CDR3 coding DNA: TGCAGCGTGGGGACTGGGGGATTTGGGGAGCAGTTCTTC. Protein product: CSVGTGGFGEQFF. The chain recombines TRBV29-1 with TRBJ2-1, with D perhaps matching TRBD2 (6 bases). The V gene's germline CDR1 is SQVTM and CDR2 ANQGSEA. Trimming removed 6 bases from V and 10 bases from J, with 19 bases in between. The CDR3 has 13 residues.

The chain has TRBV18 and TRBJ2-7, with D hard to call. Trimming removed 2 bases at V and 0 bases at J, with 8 bases between. CDR1 KGHSH and CDR2 LQKENI come from the germline V gene. There are 14 residues in the CDR3. The CDR3 coding sequence is TGTGCCAGCTCACCAGGGTTGAGCTCCTACGAGCAGTACTTC. It encodes CASSPGLSSYEQYF.

Only one count was recorded for this clonotype. This chain connects TRBV2 to TRBJ2-7; possible D gene TRBD2, 6 bases. Germline lookup yields CDR1 SNHLY and CDR2 FYNNEI. The length of the CDR3 is 14 residues. V was clipped by 8 bases and J by 1 base, with 15 bases between them. DNA of the CDR3: TGTGCCAGCCGGTCTAGCGCACGATCCTACGAGCAGTACTTC. Protein sequence: CASRSSARSYEQYF. The complete variable domain, with remaining parts taken from reference TRBV2 and TRBJ2-7, reads EPEVTQTPSHQVTQMGQEVILRCVPISNHLYFYWYRQILGQKVEFLVSFYNNEISEKSEIFDDQFSVERPDGSNFTLKIRSTKLEDSAMYFCASRSSARSYEQYFGPGTRLTVT.

In its sample, this clonotype was seen a few times. This chain links TRBV20-1 with TRBJ2-2; D is possibly TRBD1 (8 bases). This CDR3 spans 17 amino acids. V lost 3 bases, J lost 4 bases, and 21 bases lay in between. The germline CDR1 and CDR2 sequences are DFQATT and SNEGSKA (reference sequence). CDR3 DNA: TGCAGTGCTAGTGGCCGGGGGAGGGACAGGCCCACCGGGGAGCTGTTTTTT. Its translation is CSASGRGRDRPTGELFF.

The genes are TRBV25-1 and TRBJ1-1, with a weak D call TRBD1 (6 bases). The CDR3 is 13 residues long. Trimming left V 5 bases short and J 5 bases short, with 12 bases between. CDR1 is MGHDK and CDR2 is SYGVNS in the germline V gene. CDR3 DNA sequence: TGTGCCAGCAGTTGGCCAGGGGAGACTGAAGCTTTCTTT. Amino acid sequence: CASSWPGETEAFF.

The chain employs TRBV6-5 and TRBJ1-5, with D hard to call. Per the germline V gene, CDR1 is MNHEY and CDR2 is SVGAGI. V gave up 2 bases and J gave up 3 bases, with 5 bases separating them. The CDR3 runs 13 residues. The CDR3 spells CASSYGLNQPQHF. For the CDR3, the DNA is TGTGCCAGCAGTTACGGGCTCAATCAGCCCCAGCATTTT.

The genes are TRBV29-1 and TRBJ2-1; 10 bases line up with TRBD2. This CDR3 comprises 15 residues. V shed 1 base and J 8 bases; nucleotides not matched to a gene: 8. Germline values: CDR1 SQVTM, CDR2 ANQGSEA. CDR3 bases: TGCAGCGTTGAAGTCGCTAGCGGGAGTGCCGATGAGCAGTTCTTC. Translation gives CSVEVASGSADEQFF.

V usage is TRBV20-1 and J usage is TRBJ1-4; D is uncertain. Germline CDR1 and CDR2: DFQATT and SNEGSKA (reference sequence). This CDR3 has 13 residues. Trimming shortened V by 1 base and J by 8 bases, and 11 bases separated the two germline ends. Written as DNA, the CDR3 is TGCAGTGCTAGAGTGGAGGGAGGGGAAAAACTGTTTTTT. It codes for CSARVEGGEKLFF.

The chain recombines TRBV5-4 with TRBJ2-7; D uncertain. V lost 2 bases and J lost 5, with 5 bases in between. The germline V gene encodes CDR1 SGHNT and CDR2 YYREEE (reference sequence). The CDR3 extends over 11 amino acids. The CDR3 region has the DNA TGTGCCAGCAGCTTTGGGGACGAGCAGTACTTC. Its protein product is CASSFGDEQYF. Complete variable domain (other parts from reference TRBV5-4 and TRBJ2-7): ETGVTQSPTHLIKTRGQQVTLRCSSQSGHNTVSWYQQALGQGPQFIFQYYREEENGRGNFPPRFSGLQFPNYSSELNVNALELDDSALYLCASSFGDEQYFGPGTRLTVT.

The DNA for the CDR3 is TGCAGTGCTAGTATATTTGCGGGAGGCTGGGATACGCAGTATTTT. Translation gives CSASIFAGGWDTQYF. The chain employs TRBV20-1 and TRBJ2-3, with 8 bases lining up with TRBD2. There are 15 residues in the CDR3. Trimming at V came to 3 bases and at J to 6 bases, leaving 11 bases not matched to a gene. Germline V gene sequence: CDR1 DFQATT, CDR2 SNEGSKA (reference sequence).